The present T cell receptor beta chain was sequenced within a study of PD-1 blockade in classical Hodgkin lymphoma. Between the trimmed V and J ends, which lost 2 bases and 7 bases, there was a span of 18 bases. There are 15 residues in the CDR3. CDR1 is MNHEY and CDR2 is SMNVEV in the germline V gene (reference sequence). The assay was immunoSEQ multiplex PCR, and TCRdb's table has in-frame clones only and misses some. The sample contains 100,000 or so clones, approximately 89% of which appear only once. This sample's time point: cycle 4 day 1 (C4D1), after around six weeks of nivolumab. Relapse was seen in all patients after autologous stem cell transplantation, and brentuximab vedotin exposure was variable. Classification of best responses gave complete response, partial response or progressive disease.

Source: peripheral blood mononuclear cells (PBMCs), taken before the fourth cycle of nivolumab. The receptor's source is a human donor with classical Hodgkin lymphoma. The chain recombines TRBV27 with TRBJ2-7; a weak D match, TRBD2 (5 bases). CDR3 bases: TGTGCCAGCAGTTTAAAAGGGAGTTGGCCGGGGGAGCAGTACTTC. Amino acids: CASSLKGSWPGEQYF.